Listed below are T cell receptor beta chains from one sample, sequenced in a study of blood T cell repertoires in COVID-19. The method was immunoSEQ multiplex PCR; TCRdb's version includes in-frame clones alone and lacks a portion of them. Among about 120,000 clones listed, 90% were seen once. Input material: peripheral blood. These receptors were collected from a woman in her sixties with COVID-19, enrolled during active disease. The CDR3 runs from the conserved cysteine through the conserved F or W. Each record gives: V gene, J gene, clone size, D gene, CDR3 DNA, CDR3 protein. D genes are given only for firm matches. Rows give clone size only sometimes, using once, few, many, or a class for an expanded clone.

TRBV19	TRBJ2-1	NA	TRBD1	TGTGCCAGTAGTCTCCACAGGGGGGATATGTTTAGTTCCTACAATGAGCAGTTCTTC	CASSLHRGDMFSSYNEQFF
TRBV12-5	TRBJ1-1	NA	NA	TGTGCTAGTGGTATCGGGACACTGATGAACACTGAAGCTTTCTTT	CASGIGTLMNTEAFF
TRBV10-2	TRBJ1-1	NA	NA	TGCGCCAGCAGTACAGGGAACACTGAAGCTTTCTTT	CASSTGNTEAFF
TRBV3-1/TRBV3-2	TRBJ2-1	NA	TRBD2	TGTGCCAGCAGCCAAGGGACTAGCGGGGGTGAGCAGTTCTTC	CASSQGTSGGEQFF
TRBV2	TRBJ1-2	NA	NA	TGTGCCAGCAGAATCATTCGACAGGCGGCAGCTGGCTACACCTTC	CASRIIRQAAAGYTF
TRBV20-1	TRBJ2-1	NA	NA	TGCAGTGCTAGTAGCAGGGTTGATGAGCAGTTCTTC	CSASSRVDEQFF
TRBV3-1/TRBV3-2	TRBJ1-2	NA	TRBD1	TGTGCCAGCAGCCAAGGACAGGGTAACTATGGCTACACCTTC	CASSQGQGNYGYTF
TRBV19	TRBJ1-1	few	TRBD1	TGTGCCAGTAGCCCAGGGACAGGCAGAGTTCAGAGGGAAGCTTTCTTT	CASSPGTGRVQREAFF
TRBV30	TRBJ1-2	few	NA	TGTGCCTGGAGTCAAAACAGGGCTTATGGCTACACCTTC	CAWSQNRAYGYTF
TRBV18	TRBJ1-2	NA	TRBD1	TGTGCCAGCTCACCCCGGACAGGGAGTAACATAGGCTACACCTTC	CASSPRTGSNIGYTF
TRBV15	TRBJ1-5	NA	TRBD1	TGTGCCACAAGACAGGGTCGATTCGGCAATCAGCCCCAGCATTTT	CATRQGRFGNQPQHF
TRBV4-2	TRBJ2-1	NA	TRBD2	TGTGCCAGCAGCCAGACCCTCGGGCTACTAGCGGGAAATGAGCAGTTCTTC	CASSQTLGLLAGNEQFF
TRBV4-2	TRBJ1-6	NA	TRBD1	TGTGCCAGCAGCCACCTCATGAGACAGGGGGACTCACCCCTCCACTTT	CASSHLMRQGDSPLHF
TRBV7-2	TRBJ1-2	NA	NA	TGTGCCAGCAGCTTAAATTTGGTAAAGGGGCTGGGCTACACCTTC	CASSLNLVKGLGYTF
TRBV14	TRBJ1-1	NA	TRBD1	TGTGCCAGCAGCCCCTTATGGACAGGGGGCCCATGGGCTTTCTTT	CASSPLWTGGPWAFF
TRBV5-4	TRBJ1-1	NA	TRBD1	TGTGCCAGCAGCCCAGGGACAGGGAACACTGAAGCTTTCTTT	CASSPGTGNTEAFF
TRBV18	TRBJ1-4	NA	NA	TGTGCCAGCTCTCCCGCGGGAAATTTTGGTGAAAAACTGTTTTTT	CASSPAGNFGEKLFF
TRBV15	TRBJ1-1	NA	NA	TGTGCCACCAGCAAAAGGGGGTCCGGCACTGAAGCTTTCTTT	CATSKRGSGTEAFF
TRBV7-6	TRBJ2-5	NA	TRBD2	TGTGCCAGCAGCTCCTCCTCCGGGACTAGCGGGGGGGTGCGGGAGACCCAGTACTTC	CASSSSSGTSGGVRETQYF
TRBV9	TRBJ1-2	once	NA	TGTGCCAGCAGCGTAGGGCCAGGGGATGGCTACACCTTC	CASSVGPGDGYTF
TRBV5-4	TRBJ1-1	NA	NA	TGTGCCAGCAGCAGCTACAGGTTGAACACTGAAGCTTTCTTT	CASSSYRLNTEAFF
TRBV2	TRBJ1-5	NA	NA	TGTGCCAGCAGTGAAGTCGGGTATAGTTCGGCCAATCAGCCCCAGCATTTT	CASSEVGYSSANQPQHF
TRBV18	TRBJ1-2	NA	NA	TGTGCCAGCTCACCAAATCCTCCCGGGCAGGGCACTAACTATGGCTACACCTTC	CASSPNPPGQGTNYGYTF
TRBV5-6	TRBJ1-2	once	NA	TGTGCCAGCAGCCAAGGGGGAGTAAGGTATGGCTACACCTTC	CASSQGGVRYGYTF
TRBV24-1	TRBJ1-2	NA	NA	TGTGCCATCGAATTCCAGGAGGATAACTATGGCTACACCTTC	CAIEFQEDNYGYTF
TRBV29-1	TRBJ2-1	once	NA	TGCAGCGTGGGAGACGGGAGCTCCTACAATGAGCAGTTCTTC	CSVGDGSSYNEQFF
TRBV18	TRBJ1-5	NA	TRBD1	TGTGCCAGCTCACCCGAAGGGGGCCGAAATCAGCCCCAGCATTTT	CASSPEGGRNQPQHF
TRBV7-2	TRBJ1-4	NA	TRBD1	TGTGCCAGCAGCTTTGAACAGGGGGATGAAAAACTGTTTTTT	CASSFEQGDEKLFF
TRBV5-8	TRBJ2-7	NA	TRBD1	TGTGCCAGCAGCAGACAGGGGAATCGCTACGAGCAGTACTTC	CASSRQGNRYEQYF
TRBV6-5	TRBJ2-1	NA	TRBD1	TGTGCCACGGTCTGGGCAGGGGGCAATGAGCAGTTCTTC	CATVWAGGNEQFF
TRBV19	TRBJ2-1	NA	NA	TGTGCCAGTAGTATCGGTGGATCGGGTGAGCAGTTCTTC	CASSIGGSGEQFF